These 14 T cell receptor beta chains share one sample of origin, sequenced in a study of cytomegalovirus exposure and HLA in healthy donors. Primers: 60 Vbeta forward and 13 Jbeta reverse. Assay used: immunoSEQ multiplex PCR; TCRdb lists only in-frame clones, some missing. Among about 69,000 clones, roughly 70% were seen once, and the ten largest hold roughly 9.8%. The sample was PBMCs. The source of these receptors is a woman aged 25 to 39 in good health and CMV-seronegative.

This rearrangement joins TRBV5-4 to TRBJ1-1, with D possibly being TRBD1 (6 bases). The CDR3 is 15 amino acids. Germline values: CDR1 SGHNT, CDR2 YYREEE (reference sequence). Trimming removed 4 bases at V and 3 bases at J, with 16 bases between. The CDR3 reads CASSATGRGDTEAFF. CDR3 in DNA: TGTGCCAGCAGCGCGACAGGACGGGGGGACACTGAAGCTTTCTTT.

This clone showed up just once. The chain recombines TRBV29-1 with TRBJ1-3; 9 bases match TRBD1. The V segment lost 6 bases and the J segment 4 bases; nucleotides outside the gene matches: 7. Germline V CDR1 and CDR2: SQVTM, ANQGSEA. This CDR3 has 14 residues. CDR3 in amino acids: CSVPGTGIGNTIYF. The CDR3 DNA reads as TGCAGCGTCCCCGGGACAGGGATCGGAAACACCATATATTTT.

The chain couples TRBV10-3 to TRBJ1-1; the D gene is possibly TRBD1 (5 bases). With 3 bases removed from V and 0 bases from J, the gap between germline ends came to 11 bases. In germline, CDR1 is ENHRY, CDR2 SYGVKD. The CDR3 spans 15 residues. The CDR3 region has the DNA TGTGCCATCAGTGAAGGGGCAGGGATGAACACTGAAGCTTTCTTT. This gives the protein CAISEGAGMNTEAFF.

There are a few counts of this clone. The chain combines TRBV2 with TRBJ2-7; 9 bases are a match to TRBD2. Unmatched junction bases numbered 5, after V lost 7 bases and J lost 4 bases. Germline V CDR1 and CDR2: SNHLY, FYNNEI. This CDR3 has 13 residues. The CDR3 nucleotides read TGTGCCAGCAAAGGGACTAGCTTGTACGAGCAGTACTTC. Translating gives CASKGTSLYEQYF.

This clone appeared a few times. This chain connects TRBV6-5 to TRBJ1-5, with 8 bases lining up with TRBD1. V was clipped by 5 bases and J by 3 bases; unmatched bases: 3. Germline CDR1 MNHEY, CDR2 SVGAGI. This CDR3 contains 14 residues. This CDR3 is CASSRTGFNQPQHF. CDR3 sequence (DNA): TGTGCCAGCAGTAGGACAGGGTTCAATCAGCCCCAGCATTTT.

This chain's CDR3 is CASSLADRIREKLFF. As DNA, the CDR3 is TGTGCCAGCAGTCTTGCGGACAGGATTAGGGAAAAACTGTTTTTT. The chain employs TRBV27 and TRBJ1-4, with 7 positions matching TRBD1. The CDR3 is made up of 15 amino acids. The junction had 11 bases not matched to a gene; V was cut back by 5 bases and J by 8 bases. CDR1 and CDR2 (germline): MNHEY, SMNVEV (reference sequence).

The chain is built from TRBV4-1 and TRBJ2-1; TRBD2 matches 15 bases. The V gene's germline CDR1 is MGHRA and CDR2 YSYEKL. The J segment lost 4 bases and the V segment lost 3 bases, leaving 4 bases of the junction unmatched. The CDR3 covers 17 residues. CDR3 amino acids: CASSQPGLAGGYNEQFF. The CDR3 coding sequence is TGCGCCAGCAGCCAGCCGGGACTAGCGGGGGGTTACAATGAGCAGTTCTTC.

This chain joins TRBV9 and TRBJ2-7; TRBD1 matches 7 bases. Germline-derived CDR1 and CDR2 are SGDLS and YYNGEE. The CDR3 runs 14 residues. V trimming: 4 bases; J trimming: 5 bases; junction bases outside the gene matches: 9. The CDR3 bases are TGTGCCAGCAGCCGAGGAGGTGGACAGGACGAGCAGTACTTC. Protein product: CASSRGGGQDEQYF.

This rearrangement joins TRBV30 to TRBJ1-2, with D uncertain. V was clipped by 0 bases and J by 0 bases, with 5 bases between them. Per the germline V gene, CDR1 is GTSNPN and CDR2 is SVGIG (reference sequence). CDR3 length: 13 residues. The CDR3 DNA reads TGTGCCTGGAGTGTAATATCTAACTATGGCTACACCTTC. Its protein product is CAWSVISNYGYTF. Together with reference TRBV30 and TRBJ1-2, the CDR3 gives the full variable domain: SQTIHQWPATLVQPVGSPLSLECTVEGTSNPNLYWYRQAAGRGLQLLFYSVGIGQISSEVPQNLSASRPQDRQFILSSKKLLLSDSGFYLCAWSVISNYGYTFGSGTRLTVV.

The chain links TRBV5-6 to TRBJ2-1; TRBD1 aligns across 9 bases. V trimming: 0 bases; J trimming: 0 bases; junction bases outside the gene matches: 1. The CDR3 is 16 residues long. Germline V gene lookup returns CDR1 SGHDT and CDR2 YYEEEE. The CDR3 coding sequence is TGTGCCAGCAGCTTGGTGGGACAGGGCTCCTACAATGAGCAGTTCTTC. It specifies CASSLVGQGSYNEQFF.

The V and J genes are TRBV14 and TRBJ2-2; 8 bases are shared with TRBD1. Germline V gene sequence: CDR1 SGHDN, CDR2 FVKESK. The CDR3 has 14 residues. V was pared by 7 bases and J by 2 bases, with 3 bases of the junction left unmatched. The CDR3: CASTQGANTGELFF. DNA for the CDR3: TGTGCCAGCACCCAGGGGGCAAACACCGGGGAGCTGTTTTTT.

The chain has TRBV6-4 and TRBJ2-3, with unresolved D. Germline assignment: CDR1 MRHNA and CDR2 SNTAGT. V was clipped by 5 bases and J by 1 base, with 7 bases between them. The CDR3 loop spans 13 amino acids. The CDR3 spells CASSTRGTDTQYF. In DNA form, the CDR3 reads TGTGCCAGCAGTACCCGGGGCACAGATACGCAGTATTTT.

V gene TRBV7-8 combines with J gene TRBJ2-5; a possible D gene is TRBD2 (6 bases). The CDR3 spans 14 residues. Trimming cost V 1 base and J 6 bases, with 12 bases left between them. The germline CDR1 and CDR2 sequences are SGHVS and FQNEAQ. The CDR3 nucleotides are TGTGCCAGCAGCTTAGATCCAGGGAGGAAGACCCAGTACTTC. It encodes CASSLDPGRKTQYF.

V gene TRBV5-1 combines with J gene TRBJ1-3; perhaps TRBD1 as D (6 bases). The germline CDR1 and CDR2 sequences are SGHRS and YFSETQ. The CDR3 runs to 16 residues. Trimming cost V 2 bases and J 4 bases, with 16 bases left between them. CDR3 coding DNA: TGCGCCAGCAGCTTTGAATCAGGGGCCTTCGGAAACACCATATATTTT. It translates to CASSFESGAFGNTIYF.